The TCR beta chain described here comes from a study of T cell repertoires in cytomegalovirus infection. This clonotype was recorded a few times. TCRdb recomputed calls from the reads with MiXCR, one row per CDR3 protein. This sample has hundreds of thousands of distinct CDR3 sequences, with roughly 24% found just once. The CDR3 contains 14 residues. CDR1 and CDR2 (germline): MGHDK, SYGVNS. Germline trimming cut 7 bases from V and 5 bases from J; bases unmatched to any gene: 7. This clonotype was obtained from a human donor in good health (CMV status not recorded). Some clones in this sample may be carry-over from other donors' samples. This rearrangement joins TRBV25-1 to TRBJ2-1; 8 bases agree with TRBD1. The sequencing input was CD8+ T cells from PBMCs. The CDR3 DNA reads TGTGCCAGCAAGTCGGGACAGGAGAACAATGAGCAGTTCTTC. Translation gives CASKSGQENNEQFF. The complete variable domain, with remaining parts taken from reference TRBV25-1 and TRBJ2-1, reads EADIYQTPRYLVIGTGKKITLECSQTMGHDKMYWYQQDPGMELHLIHYSYGVNSTEKGDLSSESTVSRIRTEHFPLTLESARPSHTSQYLCASKSGQENNEQFFGPGTRLTVL.